This passage covers 15 T cell receptor beta chains from one sample sequenced in a study of T-cell reconstitution after alpha-beta-depleted transplantation in children. TCRbeta library construction was performed incorporating unique molecular identifiers. Each CDR3 protein is one row after TCRdb ran MiXCR on the PCR reads. The sample lists some 200,000 distinct CDR3 sequences, 6.6% seen once, with around 5% in the top ten. The source was PBMCs, collected before TCRalphabeta/CD19-depleted stem cell transplant. The receptor set was obtained from a boy between 2 and 10 years old with acute lymphoblastic leukemia, due to receive a stem cell transplant.

The V gene is TRBV5-1, the J gene TRBJ1-1, with a tentative D call TRBD1 (5 bases). The CDR3 extends over 13 amino acids. Germline values: CDR1 SGHRS, CDR2 YFSETQ. With 0 bases removed from V and 10 bases from J, the gap between germline ends came to 13 bases. The CDR3: CASSLAGALGAFF. The CDR3, as DNA: TGCGCCAGCAGCTTGGCCGGGGCGTTGGGAGCTTTCTTT.

This clonotype was seen at least ten times. The V and J genes are TRBV15 and TRBJ2-7; 10 positions agree with TRBD1. The V gene end was trimmed by 5 bases and the J gene end by 7 bases; junction bases not matched to a gene: 8. Germline values: CDR1 LNHNV, CDR2 YYDKDF (reference sequence). CDR3 length equals 14 residues. The CDR3 spells CATSYGTGAGEQYF. The DNA for the CDR3 is TGTGCCACCAGCTACGGGACAGGGGCGGGGGAGCAGTACTTC.

This clonotype was seen ten or more times. This chain uses TRBV2 with TRBJ2-2, with D uncertain. The germline gives CDR1 SNHLY, CDR2 FYNNEI. V was clipped by 6 bases and J by 2 bases, with 13 bases between them. The length of the CDR3 is 15 residues. Here the CDR3 DNA reads TGTGCCAGCAGGGAAACTACAACCAACACCGGGGAGCTGTTTTTT. Translation: CASRETTTNTGELFF.

The table lists this clonotype with many counts. V and J are TRBV5-1 and TRBJ1-4; 8 nucleotides agree with TRBD1. Germline values: CDR1 SGHRS, CDR2 YFSETQ. Germline trimming cut 4 bases from V and 4 bases from J; bases unmatched to any gene: 9. There are 16 residues in the CDR3. CDR3: CASSDLRTGLNEKLFF. CDR3 nucleotides: TGCGCCAGCAGCGATCTACGGACAGGGCTTAATGAAAAACTGTTTTTT.

This clonotype was seen at least ten times. The chain couples TRBV29-1 to TRBJ1-4, with a possible D match to TRBD1 (5 bases). This CDR3 has 10 residues. Per the germline V gene, CDR1 is SQVTM and CDR2 is ANQGSEA. V was trimmed by 7 bases and J by 8 bases, leaving 8 bases between them. In DNA form, the CDR3 reads TGCAGCGCCTGGGACGAAAAACTGTTTTTT. This translates into CSAWDEKLFF.

This clonotype has only a few counts. The genes are TRBV6-6 and TRBJ1-5; D remains unclear. The CDR3 consists of 13 residues. V shed 3 bases and J shed 5 bases, with 8 bases lying between them. Per germline, CDR1 MNHNY and CDR2 SVGAGI (reference sequence). DNA of the CDR3: TGTGCCAGCAGTTATGGCCATGATCAGCCCCAGCATTTT. Protein sequence: CASSYGHDQPQHF.

The chain joins TRBV27 to TRBJ1-2; TRBD1 might be the D (5 bases). The germline gives CDR1 MNHEY, CDR2 SMNVEV (reference sequence). Trimming removed 0 bases from V and 4 bases from J, with 18 bases in between. The CDR3 extends over 17 amino acids. The CDR3 nucleotides are TGTGCCAGCAGTTTATCTTTTGGTGGGGGGACTCCCTATGGCTACACCTTC. It encodes CASSLSFGGGTPYGYTF.

The chain has TRBV4-2 and TRBJ2-5, with 10 bases aligning to TRBD2. The germline gives CDR1 LGHNA, CDR2 YNFKEQ. The V and J ends lost 0 bases and 5 bases, in that order; junction bases with no gene match: 9. The CDR3 totals 17 residues. The CDR3 sequence: CASSQDPGLALSETQYF. In nucleotides, the CDR3 is TGTGCCAGCAGCCAAGATCCGGGACTAGCGCTCTCGGAGACCCAGTACTTC.

The gene calls are TRBV27 and TRBJ1-1; a weak D match, TRBD1 (5 bases). CDR3 length: 15 amino acids. The germline gives CDR1 MNHEY, CDR2 SMNVEV (reference sequence). Trimming left V 2 bases short and J 1 base short, with 11 bases between. CDR3: CASSLVQGANTEAFF. In DNA, the CDR3 is TGTGCCAGCAGTTTAGTTCAGGGAGCGAACACTGAAGCTTTCTTT.

This clonotype was counted ten times or more. This chain links TRBV25-1 with TRBJ1-6; 7 nucleotides align to TRBD1. The CDR3 spans 17 residues. Germline trimming cut 3 bases from V and 7 bases from J; bases unmatched to any gene: 12. The germline gives CDR1 MGHDK, CDR2 SYGVNS. The CDR3 nucleotides are TGTGCCAGCAGTGATTTTACCGGGACAGCTGACAATTCACCCCTCCACTTT. Translation gives CASSDFTGTADNSPLHF.

This clonotype was detected many times. The chain joins TRBV30 to TRBJ2-2; D is ambiguous. The germline gives CDR1 GTSNPN, CDR2 SVGIG (reference sequence). There are 12 residues in the CDR3. The germline V and J ends were trimmed by 4 bases and 4 bases, with 7 bases remaining between them. As DNA, the CDR3 is TGTGCCTGGATGGGTATCACCGGGGAGCTGTTTTTT. Protein sequence: CAWMGITGELFF.

A note on this clonotype: A read error is likely, as this CDR3 ends without the conserved phenylalanine or tryptophan. The chain employs TRBV13 and TRBJ1-5; maybe TRBD1 (6 bases). Trimming left V 3 bases short and J 5 bases short, with 17 bases between. The V gene's germline CDR1 is PRHDT and CDR2 FYEKMQ (reference sequence). The CDR3 has 16 amino acids. CDR3 bases: TGTGCCAGCAGCTTTGGGGTACTGGACAGAGATCAGCCCCAGCATCTT. This encodes CASSFGVLDRDQPQHL.

This clonotype showed up just a few times. The chain combines TRBV11-2 with TRBJ1-1; D unresolved. From germline, CDR1 is SGHAT and CDR2 FQNNGV. The CDR3 sequence is 14 residues long. Trimming took 1 base from V and 2 from J, leaving 8 bases between them. The CDR3 is CASSLAAGNTEAFF. CDR3 nucleotide sequence: TGTGCCAGCAGCTTAGCCGCAGGAAACACTGAAGCTTTCTTT.

This clonotype was seen at least ten times. The chain uses TRBV28 and TRBJ2-5; D is unclear. Looked up from germline, CDR1 is MDHEN and CDR2 is SYDVKM. V lost 1 base, J lost 5 bases, and 11 bases lay in between. CDR3 length equals 14 residues. The CDR3 sequence: CASSLFTAGETQYF. As DNA, the CDR3 is TGTGCCAGCAGTTTATTCACCGCCGGGGAGACCCAGTACTTC.

Only a few counts were recorded for this clonotype. V and J are TRBV6-8 and TRBJ2-1; the match to TRBD1 covers 9 bases. Losses at the gene ends were 11 bases for V and 4 bases for J; bases not matched to a gene: 18. This CDR3 spans 17 amino acids. Germline V gives CDR1 MNHGY, CDR2 SAAAGT. Here the CDR3 reads CAGQGRAGTGNYNEQFF. The CDR3 DNA follows: TGTGCCGGACAGGGAAGGGCCGGGACAGGGAATTACAATGAGCAGTTCTTC.